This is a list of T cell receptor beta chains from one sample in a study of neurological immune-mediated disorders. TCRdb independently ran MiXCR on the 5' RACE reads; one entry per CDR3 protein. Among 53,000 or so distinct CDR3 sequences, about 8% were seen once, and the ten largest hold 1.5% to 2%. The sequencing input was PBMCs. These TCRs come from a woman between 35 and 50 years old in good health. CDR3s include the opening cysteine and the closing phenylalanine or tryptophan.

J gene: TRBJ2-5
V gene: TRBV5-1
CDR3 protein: CASSNSDRVEETQYF

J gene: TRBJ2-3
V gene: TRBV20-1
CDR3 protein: CSASGWGFDTDTQYF

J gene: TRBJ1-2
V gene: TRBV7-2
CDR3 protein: CASSPATANYGYTF

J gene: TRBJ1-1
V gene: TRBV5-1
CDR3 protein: CASSFEQGGTEAFF

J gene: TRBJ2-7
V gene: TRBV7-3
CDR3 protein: CASSLGLHYEQYF

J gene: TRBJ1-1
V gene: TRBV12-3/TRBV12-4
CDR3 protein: CASSKPGGKANTEAFF

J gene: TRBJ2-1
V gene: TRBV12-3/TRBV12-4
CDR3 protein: CASSIDRGLYNEQFF

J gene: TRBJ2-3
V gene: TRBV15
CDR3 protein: CATSRDRAGQADTQYF

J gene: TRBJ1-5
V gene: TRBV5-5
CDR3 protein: CASSWGPNQPQHF

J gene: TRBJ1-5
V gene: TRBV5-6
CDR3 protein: CASSLTGRNQPQHF

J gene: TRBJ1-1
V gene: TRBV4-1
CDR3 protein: CASSQGPGQGDTEAFF

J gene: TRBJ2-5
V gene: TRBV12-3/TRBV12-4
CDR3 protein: CASSLWTGGYQETQYF

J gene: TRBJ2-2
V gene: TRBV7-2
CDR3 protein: CASKSGGATGELFF

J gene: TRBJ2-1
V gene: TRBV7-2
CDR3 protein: CASSLESSRWNEQFF

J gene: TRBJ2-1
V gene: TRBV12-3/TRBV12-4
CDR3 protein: CASSFTLGIGSYNEQFF

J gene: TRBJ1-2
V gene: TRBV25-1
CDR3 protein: CASSGPGQSSYGYTF

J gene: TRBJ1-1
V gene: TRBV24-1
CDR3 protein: CATSDSHEAFF

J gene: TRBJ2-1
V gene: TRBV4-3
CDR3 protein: CASRYRREGYNEQFF

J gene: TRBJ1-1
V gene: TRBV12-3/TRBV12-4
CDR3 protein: CALKRANTEAFF

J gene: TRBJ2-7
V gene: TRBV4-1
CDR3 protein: CASSQEGQIYEQYF

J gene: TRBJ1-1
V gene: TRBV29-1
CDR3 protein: CSVEDQGGTEAFF

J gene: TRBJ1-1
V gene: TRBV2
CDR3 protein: CASSEVTGGVTEAFF